The entry that follows covers one T cell receptor beta chain sequence. Antigen specificity is unknown. Amplification used 60 Vbeta primers and 13 Jbeta primers. The data were produced by immunoSEQ multiplex PCR, yet TCRdb's version contains in-frame clones alone and is incomplete. The data hold 120,000 or so clones, with 81% observed a single time. Per germline, CDR1 SGHAT and CDR2 FQNNGV. This CDR3 is built from 13 residues. V was cut by 7 bases and J by 3 bases, with 13 bases left in between. These data belong to a study of cytomegalovirus exposure and HLA in healthy donors. About the study: Early released data had about 85 million unique TCRs, all coming from HLA-typed donors. There were fewer than 500 genotyped donors. Of these, roughly 80% fell in the genetic ancestry cluster associated with self-reported Caucasian donors. Findings and limits, study-wide: Common viral pathogens (according to a later analysis) appeared linked to several of the most significant clusters. Exclusion as indistinguishable affected some V segments, including TRBV6-2 and TRBV6-3.

V and J are TRBV11-2 and TRBJ2-7; D unresolved. Sequenced: PBMCs. The sequence was obtained from a man between 18 and 35 years old in good health and CMV-seropositive. CDR3 amino acids: CASTPRPFYEQYF. The CDR3 DNA reads TGTGCCAGCACCCCTAGACCGTTCTACGAGCAGTACTTC.